This T cell receptor beta chain was retrieved from a study of T cell repertoires in ileal Crohn's disease (dated by TCRdb to between 2018 and 2020). About the full investigation: Median disease duration was approximately 8 years, and about a third of patients were identified as active smokers at the time of surgery. A prospective multicentre cohort supplied the roughly 59 Crohn's disease patients whose TCR repertoires were analysed. The study was conducted in parallel with a multicentre cohort that was designed to identify predictors of early endoscopic recurrence following ileocolonic resection. Roughly half of the patients were given postoperative therapy, with approximately 17 on anti-TNF agents and about a dozen on thiopurines. A Rutgeerts score higher than i0 was the definition used for endoscopic postoperative recurrence. The study sequenced some 170 mucosal samples from a few dozen patients, taken at several locations on the surgical specimen and at postoperative endoscopy. Every patient underwent surgery because of a complication, which was stricturing disease in roughly 60% and penetrating disease in 39%. M6 samples were neoterminal ileum biopsies taken at postoperative colonoscopy.

A note on this clone: The specificity of this receptor is unknown. Base quality data are lacking; no much larger clone is found one base away.

The time point label here, explained by the study, means: neoterminal ileum biopsy at postoperative endoscopy, about 6 months after surgery. To be eligible, patients had to be adults with ileal or ileocolonic Crohn's disease and an indication for ileocolonic resection. Before DNA extraction, whole ileal mucosal biopsies were kept frozen at -80 degrees C. Genomic DNA was extracted from frozen whole biopsies with a TRizol-based method and quantified on a NanoDrop 2000 spectrophotometer. From the germline V gene (reference sequence), CDR1 is SGHNT and CDR2 is YYREEE. The CDR3 goes from the cysteine to the phenylalanine over 16 residues. The only DNA kept is the CDR3, 48 bases in frame from the first base. V drops 3 bases and J drops 4 bases, leaving 19 bases in between. Summary of the overall study and its limitations: Mucosal CD4 and CD8 T cells were sorted and sequenced only in a subgroup of patients, whose size was not stated. Compared with CD4 T cells, sorted CD8 T cells contained more high-frequency clones, which suggests that the mucosal expansions were mostly CD8. Postoperative endoscopy timing varied within the first year after surgery, with a median delay of 6.9 months. Higher high-frequency clone percentages at surgery were associated with endoscopic recurrence; all patients with clonality above 26.8% (18/57) had recurrence. A significantly higher proportion of clonal expansions was observed in active smokers at surgery than in non-smokers (about 25% vs 20%, p=0.02).

For commercial TCRB immunosequencing, about 500 nanograms of biopsy DNA were submitted for each sample. A two-step, amplification bias-controlled multiplex PCR was used by Adaptive Biotechnology to amplify CDR3 regions from genomic DNA. The first PCR used primers for every V and J gene segment; the second PCR added barcodes and Illumina adapters. An Illumina instrument was used to sequence the CDR3 libraries. The original pipeline was this. The analysis used both the pipelines supplied by the vendor and custom analysis of the raw data in R/Bioconductor with R version 3.3.0. Clonality, which ranges from 0 to 1, was calculated as the inverse of the normalised Shannon entropy across all productive clones. High-frequency clones were defined as the share of the repertoire taken up by the top 100 clones, keeping only clones that passed a 95% confidence test. Overlap between samples was measured with the Morisita-Horn index, while repertoire diversity was measured with the Simpson index. TCRdb took over this immuneACCESS table, retaining in-frame rearrangements with V and J assigned. Such tables are incomplete; in checked studies, under half of the missing clones stem from an unresolved V gene, and the remainder is unexplained. The V and J calls and clone size are taken from that table; D and trimming were inferred from the DNA. The sample table contains some 7,000 clones; only one count was recorded for approximately 81% of them. Under 7.5% of the sample comes from the top ten.

The sequence came from an adult with Crohn's disease. The sample comprised ileal tissue. The chain links TRBV5-4 with TRBJ1-1; the D gene is unclear. The DNA is TGTGCCAGCAGCTCGGCCGGGGTTGTCGGAGCCACTGAAGCTTTCTTT. It translates to CASSSAGVVGATEAFF.